The 20 T cell receptor beta chains below were found in one sample sequenced in a study of yellow fever vaccine responses in identical twins. TCRdb used MiXCR to reprocess the RT-PCR reads, holding one entry per CDR3 protein. Among thousands of distinct CDR3 sequences, approximately 79% were seen once, and the ten largest hold roughly 6%. The starting material was T cells from blood (PBMCs), unsorted or a sorted subset (not recorded which), obtained before or after yellow fever vaccination (not recorded which). All receptors derive from a woman aged 18-29 years who received the yellow fever vaccine.

The chain couples TRBV11-3 to TRBJ2-7, with TRBD1 matching 7 bases. CDR1 SGHNT and CDR2 YENEEA come from the germline V gene. V lost 0 bases and J lost 5; bases outside the gene matches: 7. This CDR3 has 15 residues. This chain's CDR3 is CASSLDPSTGDEQYF. DNA for the CDR3: TGTGCCAGCAGCTTAGACCCCAGCACAGGGGACGAGCAGTACTTC.

This clonotype has just a few counts. V is TRBV11-2 and J is TRBJ1-2; tentatively, D is TRBD1 (6 bases). Trimming cost V 5 bases and J 7 bases, with 17 bases left between them. Germline V CDR1 and CDR2: SGHAT, FQNNGV. CDR3 length equals 14 residues. The CDR3 spells CASSKRQDRRGYTF. The CDR3, as DNA: TGTGCCAGCAGCAAGCGACAGGATCGTCGTGGCTACACCTTC. Full variable domain (remainder filled in from reference TRBV11-2 and TRBJ1-2): EAGVAQSPRYKIIEKRQSVAFWCNPISGHATLYWYQQILGQGPKLLIQFQNNGVVDDSQLPKDRFSAERLKGVDSTLKIQPAKLEDSAVYLCASSKRQDRRGYTFGSGTRLTVV.

This chain links TRBV11-2 with TRBJ2-7, with D hard to call. The germline V gene encodes CDR1 SGHAT and CDR2 FQNNGV. Trimming stripped 3 bases from V and 3 bases from J, with 12 bases between. The CDR3 sequence is 14 residues long. This CDR3 is CASSFLRVGYEQYF. Written as DNA, the CDR3 is TGTGCCAGCAGCTTCCTCCGGGTCGGCTACGAGCAGTACTTC.

V usage is TRBV5-1 and J usage is TRBJ2-5; tentative D call: TRBD2 (5 bases). The length of the CDR3 is 15 residues. Trimming stripped 0 bases from V and 4 bases from J, with 13 bases between. In germline, CDR1 is SGHRS, CDR2 YFSETQ. In DNA, the CDR3 is TGCGCCAGCAGCTTGGATAGCGTAGTCGGAGAGACCCAGTACTTC. Translation gives CASSLDSVVGETQYF.

The table lists this clonotype with a few counts. This chain joins TRBV20-1 and TRBJ1-6; D perhaps matches TRBD1 (5 bases). CDR1 DFQATT and CDR2 SNEGSKA come from the germline V gene (reference sequence). V was shortened by 4 bases and J by 0 bases, with 19 bases between the two germline ends. CDR3 size: 18 residues. This CDR3 is CSAKSGTERSSYNSPLHF. The CDR3 DNA reads TGCAGTGCTAAATCCGGGACGGAAAGAAGCTCCTATAATTCACCCCTCCACTTT.

The sample holds one count of this clonotype. The genes are TRBV29-1 and TRBJ2-7, with D maybe TRBD1 (6 bases). The V gene's germline CDR1 is SQVTM and CDR2 ANQGSEA. The CDR3 runs to 12 residues. Trimming cost V 8 bases and J 3 bases, with 14 bases left between them. The CDR3 sequence is CSPGDRSYEQYF. The CDR3, as DNA: TGCAGCCCAGGGGACCGCAGCTACGAGCAGTACTTC.

This clonotype was recorded only once. The rearrangement joins TRBV7-9 to TRBJ2-7, with 7 bases that match TRBD1. Per the germline V gene, CDR1 is SEHNR and CDR2 is FQNEAQ (reference sequence). This CDR3 comprises 15 residues. V was pared by 6 bases and J by 0 bases, with 8 bases of the junction left unmatched. CDR3 coding DNA: TGTGCCAGCAGGTCAGACAGGGCGGGCTCCTACGAGCAGTACTTC. As protein: CASRSDRAGSYEQYF. Supplemented by reference TRBV7-9 and TRBJ2-7, the full variable domain reads DTGVSQNPRHKITKRGQNVTFRCDPISEHNRLYWYRQTLGQGPEFLTYFQNEAQLEKSRLLSDRFSAERPKGSFSTLEIQRTEQGDSAMYLCASRSDRAGSYEQYFGPGTRLTVT.

This chain links TRBV7-2 with TRBJ2-7; D is possibly TRBD2 (6 bases). The V end lost 1 base, the J end lost 3 bases, and 13 bases lay between the germline ends. This CDR3 region has 15 residues. The germline gives CDR1 SGHTA, CDR2 FQGNSA. The CDR3 DNA sequence: TGTGCCAGCAGCTTAGGGCCCGGGACTTACTACGAGCAGTACTTC. It codes for CASSLGPGTYYEQYF.

This clonotype was observed a handful of times. This chain links TRBV6-5 with TRBJ2-1; TRBD2 is a possible D gene (5 bases). The CDR3 is 15 amino acids. CDR1 MNHEY and CDR2 SVGAGI come from the germline V gene. V lost 2 bases, J lost 6 bases, and 14 bases lay in between. CDR3 amino acids: CASSYLHLEGNEQFF. The CDR3 DNA follows: TGTGCCAGCAGTTACCTCCACCTAGAGGGCAATGAGCAGTTCTTC.

The chain couples TRBV12-3 or TRBV12-4 to TRBJ2-3; TRBD1 matches at 9 bases. With V trimmed by 3 bases and J by 2 bases, 12 bases remained unmatched. The CDR3 runs 18 residues. CDR3 protein: CASSFLLGTGISTDTQYF. DNA of the CDR3: TGTGCCAGCAGTTTCCTCCTCGGGACAGGGATCTCCACAGATACGCAGTATTTT.

The chain combines TRBV5-1 with TRBJ2-1; D possibly corresponds to TRBD2 (5 bases). Germline V lookup: CDR1 SGHRS, CDR2 YFSETQ. V was cut by 0 bases and J by 7 bases, with 5 bases left in between. The CDR3 has 12 residues. This CDR3 reads CASSLGGNEQFF. In DNA, the CDR3 is TGCGCCAGCAGCTTGGGAGGGAATGAGCAGTTCTTC.

The gene calls are TRBV29-1 and TRBJ2-7, with 9 bases that match TRBD2. CDR3 length: 15 amino acids. Germline V lookup: CDR1 SQVTM, CDR2 ANQGSEA. V shed 7 bases, J shed 2 bases, and the junction held 12 bases outside the gene matches. Here the CDR3 reads CSAVGSGSTTYEQYF. The CDR3 DNA reads TGCAGCGCCGTCGGTAGCGGGAGTACTACCTACGAGCAGTACTTC.

The chain joins TRBV20-1 to TRBJ2-5; TRBD2 is a possible D gene (6 bases). Germline CDR1 is DFQATT and CDR2 is SNEGSKA (reference sequence). The CDR3 runs to 13 residues. Trimming left V 1 base short and J 4 bases short, with 10 bases between. CDR3 region: CSARGIGGETQYF. The CDR3 DNA sequence: TGCAGTGCTAGAGGGATCGGGGGAGAGACCCAGTACTTC.

V usage is TRBV11-1 and J usage is TRBJ2-3; 10 nucleotides match TRBD2. With V trimmed by 1 base and J by 0 bases, 7 bases remained unmatched. CDR1 and CDR2 from the germline V gene are SGHAT and FQDESV (reference sequence). The CDR3 loop spans 18 amino acids. The chain's CDR3 is CASSLGVSSGGSTDTQYF. CDR3 nucleotide sequence: TGTGCCAGCAGCTTAGGGGTCTCTAGCGGGGGTAGCACAGATACGCAGTATTTT.

The chain joins TRBV6-2 or TRBV6-3 to TRBJ2-7; D is unresolved. CDR1 is MNHEY, CDR2 SVGEGT, per germline. V lost 4 bases and J lost 5, with 9 bases in between. The CDR3 runs to 12 residues. The CDR3 coding sequence is TGTGCCAGCAGTTTCGCAAGGGACGAGCAGTACTTC. This codes for CASSFARDEQYF.

CDR3 in amino acids: CASSRSVNEQYF. The CDR3 DNA reads as TGTGCCAGCAGCCGCTCGGTGAACGAGCAGTACTTC. V is TRBV4-2 and J is TRBJ2-7, with unresolved D. CDR1 LGHNA and CDR2 YNFKEQ come from the germline V gene. The CDR3 has 12 residues. The germline V and J ends were trimmed by 4 bases and 5 bases, with 9 bases remaining between them.

This chain connects TRBV9 to TRBJ1-1, with no clear D. Germline V CDR1 and CDR2: SGDLS, YYNGEE. The CDR3 extends over 12 amino acids. Trimming removed 4 bases at V and 0 bases at J, with 4 bases between. The CDR3, as DNA: TGTGCCAGCAGCTTGCTGAACACTGAAGCTTTCTTT. Amino acids: CASSLLNTEAFF.

This clonotype turned up a few times. The chain combines TRBV7-4 with TRBJ2-7; D gene uncertain. Germline-derived CDR1 and CDR2 are SGHVT and SQSDAQ. V dropped 11 bases and J dropped 1 base, with 3 bases sitting between them. This CDR3 comprises 9 residues. The CDR3 DNA reads as TGTGCCTTGTCCTACGAGCAGTACTTC. Protein product: CALSYEQYF. The full variable domain, with the rest looked up from reference TRBV7-4 and TRBJ2-7, is GAGVSQSPRYKVAKRGRDVALRCDSISGHVTLYWYRQTLGQGSEVLTYSQSDAQRDKSGRPSGRFSAERPERSVSTLKIQRTEQGDSAVYLCALSYEQYFGPGTRLTVT.

The rearrangement links TRBV5-6 to TRBJ2-5; no definite D call. CDR1 is SGHDT and CDR2 is YYEEEE in the germline V gene. Trimming took off 0 bases at V and 3 bases at J, with 12 bases between the two ends. The CDR3 loop spans 15 amino acids. In nucleotides, the CDR3 is TGTGCCAGCAGCTTGGTATCCTACCCCGAAGAGACCCAGTACTTC. Translating it yields CASSLVSYPEETQYF. The variable domain in full, completed from reference TRBV5-6 and TRBJ2-5, reads DAGVTQSPTHLIKTRGQQVTLRCSPKSGHDTVSWYQQALGQGPQFIFQYYEEEERQRGNFPDRFSGHQFPNYSSELNVNALLLGDSALYLCASSLVSYPEETQYFGPGTRLLVL.

The chain combines TRBV4-3 with TRBJ2-1; D is possibly TRBD2 (7 bases). Trimming took 0 bases from V and 4 from J, leaving 13 bases between them. The CDR3 is 16 amino acids. The V gene's germline CDR1 is LGHNA and CDR2 YSLEER. CDR3 protein: CASSQEGGGNYNEQFF. In DNA form, the CDR3 reads TGCGCCAGCAGCCAAGAAGGGGGGGGGAATTACAATGAGCAGTTCTTC.